These 27 T cell receptor beta chains share one sample of origin, sequenced in a study of human T cells and chemical hapten exposure (dated by TCRdb to the early 2020s). The method behind the library was RACE. The instrument given in TCRdb is NextSeq 500. TCRdb took the public reads, trimmed them with fastp at Q25, ran MiXCR for clone calling and kept in-frame beta chains. Every distinct CDR3 protein forms one entry, paired with its most common genes and DNA. This sample is represented by more than 100,000 distinct CDR3 sequences; about an eighth of them were singletons. Of the sample, about 0.9% falls within the top ten clones. The time point label, as the study defines it: patch test 1, 2 weeks after DPC sensitization. The sample's treatment or condition label, decoded: therapeutic diphenylcyclopropenone sensitization with weekly scalp DPC. This specimen consisted of whole blood, obtained in connection with sensitization to the hapten diphenylcyclopropenone (DPC). Source of these receptors: a man aged 18 to 29 with alopecia areata. Some clones in this sample may be carry-over from other donors' samples.

The chain employs TRBV4-3 and TRBJ1-2; tentative D call: TRBD1 (6 bases). CDR3 length equals 15 residues. V was trimmed by 0 bases and J by 3 bases, leaving 11 bases between them. Germline V lookup: CDR1 LGHNA, CDR2 YSLEER. The CDR3 reads CASSQDRAGDYGYTF. CDR3 nucleotides: TGCGCCAGCAGCCAAGATAGGGCAGGGGACTATGGCTACACCTTC.

The chain is built from TRBV29-1 and TRBJ2-5, with 13 bases aligning to TRBD2. The CDR3 sequence is 14 residues long. V dropped 4 bases and J dropped 5; count of bases not matched to a gene: 4. Looked up from germline, CDR1 is SQVTM and CDR2 is ANQGSEA. The CDR3 reads CSVGTSGGLETQYF. DNA for the CDR3: TGCAGCGTTGGGACTAGCGGGGGATTGGAGACCCAGTACTTC. Using reference TRBV29-1 and TRBJ2-5 for the parts outside the CDR3, the full variable domain is SAVISQKPSRDICQRGTSLTIQCQVDSQVTMMFWYRQQPGQSLTLIATANQGSEATYESGFVIDKFPISRPNLTFSTLTVSNMSPEDSSIYLCSVGTSGGLETQYFGPGTRLLVL.

The CDR3, as DNA: TGTGCCAGCAGCCAGGAAGACACCTCGAGCTCCTACGAGCAGTACGTC. Residues: CASSQEDTSSSYEQYV. J is TRBJ2-7 and V is TRBV14; D ambiguous. Germline-derived CDR1 and CDR2 are SGHDN and FVKESK. V shed 3 bases and J shed 0 bases, with 15 bases lying between them. The CDR3 runs to 16 residues.

This clonotype has only a few counts. The chain links TRBV6-1 to TRBJ2-3, with D possibly TRBD2 on 5 matching bases. This CDR3 is 15 amino acids long. Germline V gene sequence: CDR1 MNHNS, CDR2 SASEGT. Between the trimmed V and J ends, which lost 6 bases and 2 bases, there was a span of 15 bases. The CDR3 DNA is TGTGCCAGCAGGGCACGGGGATTTTTCACAGATACGCAGTATTTT. Its protein is CASRARGFFTDTQYF.

The V and J genes are TRBV7-7 and TRBJ2-7, with D tentatively TRBD2 (6 bases). This CDR3 has 12 residues. Per the germline V gene, CDR1 is SSHAT and CDR2 is FNYEAQ (reference sequence). V was shortened by 6 bases and J by 7 bases, with 13 bases between the two germline ends. The CDR3 region is CASSQAGGEQYF. For the CDR3, the DNA is TGTGCCAGCAGTCAGGCAGGAGGGGAGCAGTACTTC.

This clonotype was found many times. The V call is TRBV7-2, the J call TRBJ2-3; no clear D gene. V was trimmed by 1 base and J by 6 bases, leaving 8 bases between them. The CDR3 runs to 13 residues. Germline CDR1 reads SGHTA; CDR2 reads FQGNSA. The CDR3 nucleotides read TGTGCCAGCAGCTTAGTCAAGTCGGATACGCAGTATTTT. Protein sequence: CASSLVKSDTQYF.

The J gene is TRBJ2-1, the V gene TRBV7-9; 10 nucleotides align to TRBD2. The germline CDR1 and CDR2 sequences are SEHNR and FQNEAQ (reference sequence). The V gene end was trimmed by 2 bases and the J gene end by 6 bases; junction bases not matched to a gene: 4. This CDR3 is 15 amino acids long. CDR3 loop: CASSLSSGSSNEQFF. In nucleotides, the CDR3 is TGTGCCAGCAGCTTATCTAGCGGGAGTAGCAATGAGCAGTTCTTC.

This clonotype has only a few counts. The chain uses TRBV7-3 and TRBJ2-2, with D perhaps matching TRBD2 (5 bases). The CDR3 runs 16 residues. The V end was cut by 4 bases, the J end by 2 bases, with 14 bases between. In germline, CDR1 is SGHTA, CDR2 FQGTGA. CDR3 coding DNA: TGTGCCAGCAGCTACTTGGGAGTGGGCAACACCGGGGAGCTGTTTTTT. This translates into CASSYLGVGNTGELFF.

Ten or more counts support this clonotype. The chain has TRBV7-9 and TRBJ2-5; 10 bases are a match to TRBD2. There are 12 residues in the CDR3. Germline assignment: CDR1 SEHNR and CDR2 FQNEAQ (reference sequence). V shed 8 bases and J 3 bases; nucleotides not matched to a gene: 0. CDR3 protein: CASGTSEETQYF. The CDR3 coding sequence is TGTGCCAGCGGGACTAGCGAAGAGACCCAGTACTTC.

The CDR3 protein is CASSQDRSGATGELFF. The CDR3 DNA follows: TGCGCCAGCAGCCAAGATCGTAGCGGGGCCACCGGGGAGCTGTTTTTT. The chain has TRBV4-3 and TRBJ2-2; 8 bases match TRBD2. V dropped 0 bases and J dropped 4; count of bases not matched to a gene: 4. Germline lookup yields CDR1 LGHNA and CDR2 YSLEER. The CDR3 loop spans 16 amino acids.

This clonotype was observed a few times. The chain has TRBV10-2 and TRBJ2-7; TRBD1 is a possible D gene (6 bases). The V gene lost 4 bases and the J gene lost 4 bases, with 17 bases spanning the gap. CDR1 WSHSY and CDR2 SAAADI come from the germline V gene. The CDR3 loop spans 15 amino acids. The CDR3 DNA sequence: TGCGCCAGCAGTGTGTCCGGGGCAGGGGCTTACGAGCAGTACGTC. This codes for CASSVSGAGAYEQYV.

Only a few counts were recorded for this clonotype. J is TRBJ1-5 and V is TRBV5-1; D unclear. CDR3 length equals 15 residues. Germline CDR1 SGHRS, CDR2 YFSETQ. The V end lost 0 bases, the J end lost 5 bases, and 12 bases lay between the germline ends. CDR3 bases: TGCGCCAGCAGCTTGGCCCCGGACGGTGATCAGCCCCAGCATTTT. Protein product: CASSLAPDGDQPQHF.

V is TRBV15 and J is TRBJ2-7; D uncertain. The CDR3 is made up of 12 amino acids. From germline, CDR1 is LNHNV and CDR2 YYDKDF (reference sequence). The V end was cut by 9 bases, the J end by 5 bases, with 14 bases between. CDR3: CATPPRNHEQYV. In nucleotides, the CDR3 is TGTGCCACACCTCCCAGGAACCACGAGCAGTACGTC.

The chain combines TRBV19 with TRBJ1-5; D may be TRBD1 (6 bases). This CDR3 spans 13 amino acids. With 3 bases removed from V and 6 bases from J, the gap between germline ends came to 9 bases. Germline CDR1 is LNHDA and CDR2 is SQIVND (reference sequence). This chain's CDR3 is CASSMAQGQPQHF. The CDR3 DNA reads TGTGCCAGTAGTATGGCACAGGGTCAGCCCCAGCATTTT.

This clonotype was seen repeatedly, ten times or more. The genes are TRBV4-3 and TRBJ1-2; possibly TRBD1 for D (6 bases). V dropped 1 base and J dropped 2 bases, with 14 bases sitting between them. Germline CDR1 is LGHNA and CDR2 is YSLEER. The CDR3 runs 16 residues. This chain's CDR3 is CASSQGSLTGNYGYTF. DNA for the CDR3: TGCGCCAGCAGCCAAGGGTCTTTGACAGGCAACTATGGCTACACCTTC.

This clonotype was seen more than once but under ten times. The gene calls are TRBV5-6 and TRBJ1-5; 8 positions agree with TRBD1. After removal of 2 bases from V and 5 bases from J, the junction contained 6 bases not matched to a gene. This CDR3 has 15 amino acids. CDR1 and CDR2 from the germline V gene are SGHDT and YYEEEE. The CDR3 loop is CASSFWTGRDQPQHF. The CDR3 nucleotides are TGTGCCAGCAGCTTTTGGACAGGGAGGGATCAGCCCCAGCATTTT.

V gene TRBV5-1 combines with J gene TRBJ2-7, with D maybe TRBD2 (6 bases). CDR1 is SGHRS and CDR2 is YFSETQ in the germline V gene. CDR3 length: 14 amino acids. Between the trimmed V and J ends, which lost 0 bases and 0 bases, there was a span of 7 bases. CDR3 sequence reads: CASSLDGSSYEQYF. Here the CDR3 DNA reads TGCGCCAGCAGCTTGGACGGGAGCTCCTACGAGCAGTACTTC.

This clonotype was seen a handful of times. This chain uses TRBV20-1 with TRBJ2-3; 7 bases line up with TRBD1. Germline V lookup: CDR1 DFQATT, CDR2 SNEGSKA (reference sequence). This CDR3 has 13 amino acids. The ends lost 7 bases at V and 1 base at J; junction bases unmatched: 5. In DNA form, the CDR3 reads TGCAGTGTCCTAGACAGGGGCACAGATACGCAGTATTTT. The encoded protein is CSVLDRGTDTQYF.

This rearrangement joins TRBV7-2 to TRBJ1-1; possible D gene TRBD1, 6 bases. Looked up from germline, CDR1 is SGHTA and CDR2 is FQGNSA. The CDR3 runs 18 residues. V lost 5 bases and J 2 bases, leaving 24 bases between the germline ends. CDR3 region: CASSHKGIVDRLNTEAFF. The CDR3 nucleotides read TGTGCCAGCAGCCACAAGGGGATTGTGGACAGATTAAACACTGAAGCTTTCTTT.

The sample holds a few counts of this clonotype. This chain links TRBV7-8 with TRBJ1-4, with D possibly being TRBD1 (6 bases). The CDR3 runs to 14 residues. Per the germline V gene, CDR1 is SGHVS and CDR2 is FQNEAQ. The V gene lost 5 bases and the J gene lost 9 bases, with 16 bases spanning the gap. CDR3 loop: CASSHSGQKKKLFF. CDR3 nucleotides: TGTGCCAGCAGCCACTCCGGACAGAAGAAAAAACTGTTTTTT.

In this sample, this clonotype turned up a few times. The chain combines TRBV20-1 with TRBJ2-3; TRBD2 agrees at 7 bases. This CDR3 is 15 amino acids long. The J segment lost 1 base and the V segment lost 1 base, leaving 5 bases of the junction unmatched. Germline CDR1 is DFQATT and CDR2 is SNEGSKA (reference sequence). The CDR3 DNA reads as TGCAGTGCTAGAGTTCCAAGCGGGGGCACAGATACGCAGTATTTT. Translation: CSARVPSGGTDTQYF.

This chain joins TRBV2 and TRBJ2-7; no clear D gene. The germline CDR1 and CDR2 sequences are SNHLY and FYNNEI. Trimming took 7 bases from V and 0 from J, leaving 19 bases between them. The CDR3 extends over 16 amino acids. CDR3 protein: CASNAQNKPSSYEQYF. The DNA of the CDR3 is TGTGCCAGCAACGCACAGAATAAACCGAGCTCCTACGAGCAGTACTTC.

This clonotype was detected ten times or more. Written as DNA, the CDR3 is TGTGCCAGCAGCTTAGATCTTGGACAGGGAAGTCGAAATACGCAGTATTTT. It codes for CASSLDLGQGSRNTQYF. The rearrangement joins TRBV11-2 to TRBJ2-3; 8 positions agree with TRBD1. Trimming removed 0 bases from V and 7 bases from J; junction bases left unmatched: 12. The CDR3 runs 17 residues. Germline-derived CDR1 and CDR2 are SGHAT and FQNNGV.

V usage is TRBV20-1 and J usage is TRBJ1-1; D perhaps matches TRBD1 (6 bases). CDR3 length: 14 residues. Trimming took 3 bases from V and 3 from J, leaving 14 bases between them. CDR1 DFQATT and CDR2 SNEGSKA come from the germline V gene (reference sequence). CDR3 amino acids: CSASSGGADTEAFF. CDR3 in DNA: TGCAGTGCTAGTTCCGGGGGCGCCGACACTGAAGCTTTCTTT.

The chain employs TRBV7-6 and TRBJ1-3, with D possibly TRBD1 on 5 matching bases. Germline CDR1 and CDR2: SGHVS and FNYEAQ. This CDR3 has 15 amino acids. Trimming shortened V by 3 bases and J by 2 bases, and 11 bases separated the two germline ends. The CDR3 sequence is CASSFPRGTGNTIYF. The CDR3 DNA is TGTGCCAGCAGCTTTCCACGGGGGACTGGAAACACCATATATTTT.

This chain joins TRBV4-3 and TRBJ2-1, with 11 bases that match TRBD2. Looked up from germline, CDR1 is LGHNA and CDR2 is YSLEER. J lost 3 bases, V lost 2 bases, and 6 bases had no gene match. The CDR3 covers 17 residues. The CDR3 nucleotides are TGCGCCAGCAGCCAAAATACTCTAGCGGGGGGCTACAATGAGCAGTTCTTC. Protein: CASSQNTLAGGYNEQFF.

This chain uses TRBV4-1 with TRBJ1-2, with D unresolved. The CDR3 contains 16 residues. Germline CDR1 and CDR2: MGHRA and YSYEKL. The V gene lost 0 bases and the J gene lost 4 bases, with 15 bases spanning the gap. The CDR3 bases are TGCGCCAGCAGCCAAGATCGGCAGAAACCCGTCTATGGCTACACCTTC. Translating gives CASSQDRQKPVYGYTF.